This TCR beta chain was obtained from a study of T-cell memory formation after mild COVID-19 (dated by TCRdb to the early 2020s). Notes on the research overall: TCR sequence clusters from the two donors were found to be largely donor specific. T-cell clones expanding and contracting after mild COVID-19 in two donors were tracked by longitudinal TCRalpha and TCRbeta repertoire sequencing. Two young, previously healthy adult volunteers, one female and one male, were included in the cohort.

General findings and caveats noted by the study authors: From day 15 to 85, contracting clones showed balanced CD4/CD8 phenotypes, whereas a second wave of clones that expanded from day 15 to 37 leaned towards CD4+. The second-wave clones that peaked on day 37 were not confirmed to be SARS-CoV-2 specific. Some responding clones were detected in pre-infection memory, which suggested that pre-existing cross-reactive memory T cells had joined the SARS-CoV-2 response. Only a couple of mild cases were covered in the study, and larger cohorts including severe cases with pre-infection samples were considered necessary. Contracting CD4+ clones appeared mostly in the CM and EM memory subsets, whereas CD8+ clones were enriched in EMRA.

Inclusive of the bounding cysteine and valine, the CDR3 is 15 residues long. Only CDR3 DNA is held: 45 bases, read in frame from base 1. The germline V gene specifies MDHEN as CDR1 and SYDVKM as CDR2. Trimming at the junction amounts to 6 bases on V and 3 bases on J, and the germline ends lie 18 bases apart. The reads were generated on an Illumina NovaSeq 6000. TCRalpha and TCRbeta cDNA libraries were built by 5'RACE with constant-segment primers, adding sample barcodes and unique molecular identifiers. RNA was extracted from every sample with Trizol reagent. Libraries were amplified in two PCR steps, with a second sample barcode and Illumina TruSeq adapters added in the second step. Libraries were sequenced on an Illumina NovaSeq with 2 x 150 bp paired-end reads. The paper's data handling went like this. Reads were demultiplexed and collapsed into UMI-guided consensus sequences with migec v1.2.7. With mixcr v2.1.11, UMI consensuses were aligned to TRA and TRB V and J templates and assembled into clonotypes. A clonotype was counted as expanded or contracted only when both edgeR and NoisET called the clonotype significant, with the noise models trained on biological replicates. For edgeR calls, a false discovery rate-adjusted p below 0.01 and a log2 fold-change threshold of 1 were applied. As an exploratory analysis of dynamics, max-normalized trajectories of the 1000 most abundant clonotypes were examined with PCA combined with hierarchical clustering. Separately sequenced CD4+ and CD8+ repertoires were used to assign a CD4 or CD8 phenotype to each responding clone. TCRdb handled the public reads itself, with Q25 trimming in fastp and clone calling in MiXCR, and kept productive beta chains. Here each entry gathers all rows of one CDR3 protein and keeps the most common genes and DNA. TCRdb's processing, not the authors', yielded these V and J calls. For this sample there are roughly 100,000 distinct CDR3 sequences; more than 12% appear just once. The ten largest make up under 45% of the sample.

Ficoll-Paque density gradient centrifugation was the method used to isolate PBMCs. A remark on this clonotype: Its antigen has not been determined. The input lacks base qualities; no much larger clone sits a single base away.

This clonotype was sampled from a man aged 18-30 years who had mild COVID-19 (a few samples of this study predate the infection). The sample titles of this study are shuffled in the database, so cell type and time point are left out; the donor was told from shared clones. Sequenced sample: PBMCs or a T cell subset sorted from them (not recorded which). The V and J segments used are TRBV28 and TRBJ2-7; the D region possibly corresponds to TRBD2 (6 bases align). CDR3 region: CASSPAGSNLYEQYV. The DNA sequence is as follows: TGTGCCAGCAGCCCCGCCGGGAGTAACCTCTACGAGCAGTACGTC.